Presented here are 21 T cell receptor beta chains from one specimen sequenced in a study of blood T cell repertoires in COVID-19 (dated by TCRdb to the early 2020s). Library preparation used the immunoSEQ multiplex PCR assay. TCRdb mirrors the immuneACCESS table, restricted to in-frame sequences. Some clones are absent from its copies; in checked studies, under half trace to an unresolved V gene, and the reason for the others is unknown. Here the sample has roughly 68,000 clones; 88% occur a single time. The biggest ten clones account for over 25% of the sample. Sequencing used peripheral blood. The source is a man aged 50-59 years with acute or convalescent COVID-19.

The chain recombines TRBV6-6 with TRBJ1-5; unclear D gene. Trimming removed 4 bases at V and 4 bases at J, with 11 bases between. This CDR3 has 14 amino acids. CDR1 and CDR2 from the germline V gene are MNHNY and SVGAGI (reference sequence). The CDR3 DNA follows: TGTGCCAGCAGTTCCAGACTTGGGAATCAGCCCCAGCATTTT. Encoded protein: CASSSRLGNQPQHF.

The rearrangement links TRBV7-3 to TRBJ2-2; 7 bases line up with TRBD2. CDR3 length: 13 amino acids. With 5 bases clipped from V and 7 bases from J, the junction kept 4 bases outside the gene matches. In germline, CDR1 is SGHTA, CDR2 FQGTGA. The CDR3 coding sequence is TGTGCCAGCAGCCGGGGGGTTCTCGGGGAGCTGTTTTTT. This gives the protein CASSRGVLGELFF.

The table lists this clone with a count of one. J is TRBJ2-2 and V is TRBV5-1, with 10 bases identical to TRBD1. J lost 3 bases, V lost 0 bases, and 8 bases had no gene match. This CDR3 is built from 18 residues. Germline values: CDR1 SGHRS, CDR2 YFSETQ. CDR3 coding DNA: TGCGCCAGCAGCTTGGAGCCGGGACAGGGGACGGACACCGGGGAGCTGTTTTTT. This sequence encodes CASSLEPGQGTDTGELFF.

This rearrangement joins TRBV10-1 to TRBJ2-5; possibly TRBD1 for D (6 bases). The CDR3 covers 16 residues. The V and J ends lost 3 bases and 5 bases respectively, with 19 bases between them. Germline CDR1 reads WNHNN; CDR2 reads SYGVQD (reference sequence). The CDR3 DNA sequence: TGCGCCAGCAGTGAAGATCCGGGCCAGGGGCGGGAGACCCAGTACTTC. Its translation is CASSEDPGQGRETQYF.

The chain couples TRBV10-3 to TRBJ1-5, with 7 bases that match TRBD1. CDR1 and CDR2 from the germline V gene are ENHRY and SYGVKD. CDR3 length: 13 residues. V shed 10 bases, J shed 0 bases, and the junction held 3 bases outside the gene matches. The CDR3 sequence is CATQGDSNQPQHF. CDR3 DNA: TGTGCCACCCAGGGGGATAGCAATCAGCCCCAGCATTTT.

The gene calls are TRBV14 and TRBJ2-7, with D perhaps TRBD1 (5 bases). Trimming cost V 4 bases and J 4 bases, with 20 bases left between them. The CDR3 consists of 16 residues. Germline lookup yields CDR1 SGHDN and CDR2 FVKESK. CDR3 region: CASSPPGARWAYEQYF. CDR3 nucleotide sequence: TGTGCCAGCAGCCCTCCTGGGGCTAGGTGGGCGTACGAGCAGTACTTC.

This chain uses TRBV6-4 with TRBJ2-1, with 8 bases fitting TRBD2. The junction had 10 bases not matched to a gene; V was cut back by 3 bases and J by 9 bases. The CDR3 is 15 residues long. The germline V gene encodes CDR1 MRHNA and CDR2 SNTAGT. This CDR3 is CASSEAAGVGGEQFF. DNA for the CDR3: TGTGCCAGCAGTGAGGCAGCGGGGGTTGGTGGTGAGCAGTTCTTC.

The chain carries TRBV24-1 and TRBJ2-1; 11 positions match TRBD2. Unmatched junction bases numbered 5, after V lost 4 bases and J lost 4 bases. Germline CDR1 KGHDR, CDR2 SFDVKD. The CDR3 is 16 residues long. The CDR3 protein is CATSDPGLAGYNEQFF. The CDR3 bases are TGTGCCACCAGTGACCCCGGACTAGCGGGTTACAATGAGCAGTTCTTC.

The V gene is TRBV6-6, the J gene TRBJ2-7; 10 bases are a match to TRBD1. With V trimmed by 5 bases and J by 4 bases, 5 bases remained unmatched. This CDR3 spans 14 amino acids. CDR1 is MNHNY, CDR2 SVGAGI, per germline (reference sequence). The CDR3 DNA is TGTGCCAGCAGTCCCCGGGACAGGGGTTACGAGCAGTACTTC. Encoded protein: CASSPRDRGYEQYF.

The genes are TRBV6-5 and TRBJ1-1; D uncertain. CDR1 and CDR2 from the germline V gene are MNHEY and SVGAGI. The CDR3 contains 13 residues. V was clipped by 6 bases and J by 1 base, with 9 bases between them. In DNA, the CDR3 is TGTGCCAGCAGAGCAACAGAGAACACTGAAGCTTTCTTT. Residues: CASRATENTEAFF.

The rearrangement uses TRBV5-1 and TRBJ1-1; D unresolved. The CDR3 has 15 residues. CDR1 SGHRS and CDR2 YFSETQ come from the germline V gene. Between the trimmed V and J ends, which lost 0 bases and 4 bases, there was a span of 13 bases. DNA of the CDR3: TGCGCCAGCAGCTTGGTGGCAGAGGTAGGCACTGAAGCTTTCTTT. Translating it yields CASSLVAEVGTEAFF.

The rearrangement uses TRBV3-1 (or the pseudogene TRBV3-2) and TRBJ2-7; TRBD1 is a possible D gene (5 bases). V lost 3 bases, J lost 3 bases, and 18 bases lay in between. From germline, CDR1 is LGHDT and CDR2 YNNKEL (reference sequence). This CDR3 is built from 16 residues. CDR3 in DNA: TGTGCCAGCAGCCACCTACCTCGGCAGGGAAGCTACGAGCAGTACTTC. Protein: CASSHLPRQGSYEQYF.

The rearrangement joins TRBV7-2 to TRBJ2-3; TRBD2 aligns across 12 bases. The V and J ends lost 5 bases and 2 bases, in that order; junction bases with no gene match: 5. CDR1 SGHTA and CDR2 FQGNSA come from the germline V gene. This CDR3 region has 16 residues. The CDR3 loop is CASSPLAGGSTDTQYF. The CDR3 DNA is TGTGCCAGCAGCCCACTAGCGGGGGGATCCACAGATACGCAGTATTTT.

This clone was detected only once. The DNA of the CDR3 is TGCAGCGTTCTCCTCCGTAGGGAGTCCCTATCTCTGCGGGCCAACGTCCTGACTTTC. This encodes CSVLLRRESLSLRANVLTF. This sequence joins TRBV29-1 and TRBJ2-6; tentative D call: TRBD2 (5 bases). V was cut by 5 bases and J by 5 bases, with 28 bases left in between. The CDR3 covers 19 residues. In germline, CDR1 is SQVTM, CDR2 ANQGSEA.

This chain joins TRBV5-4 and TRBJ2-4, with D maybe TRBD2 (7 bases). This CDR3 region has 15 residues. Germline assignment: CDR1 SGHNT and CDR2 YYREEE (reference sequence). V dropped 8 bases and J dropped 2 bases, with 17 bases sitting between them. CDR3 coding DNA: TGTGCCAGTTCAAGGGGGGGCTTGACCAAAAACATTCAGTACTTC. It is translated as CASSRGGLTKNIQYF.

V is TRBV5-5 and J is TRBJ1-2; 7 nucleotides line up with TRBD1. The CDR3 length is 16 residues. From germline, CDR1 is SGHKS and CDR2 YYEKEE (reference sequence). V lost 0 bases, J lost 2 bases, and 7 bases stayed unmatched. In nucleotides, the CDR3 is TGTGCCAGCAGCTTGGCCCCAGGGGGGTCAAACTATGGCTACACCTTC. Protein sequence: CASSLAPGGSNYGYTF. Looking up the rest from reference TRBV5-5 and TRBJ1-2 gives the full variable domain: DAGVTQSPTHLIKTRGQQVTLRCSPISGHKSVSWYQQVLGQGPQFIFQYYEKEERGRGNFPDRFSARQFPNYSSELNVNALLLGDSALYLCASSLAPGGSNYGYTFGSGTRLTVV.

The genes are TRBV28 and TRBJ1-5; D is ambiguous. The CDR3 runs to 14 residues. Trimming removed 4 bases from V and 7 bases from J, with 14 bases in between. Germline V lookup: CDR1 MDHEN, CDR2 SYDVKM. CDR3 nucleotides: TGTGCCAGCAGTTGGGTGTCGGGGAACCAGCCCCAGCATTTT. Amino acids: CASSWVSGNQPQHF. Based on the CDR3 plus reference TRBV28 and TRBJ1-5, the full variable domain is DVKVTQSSRYLVKRTGEKVFLECVQDMDHENMFWYRQDPGLGLRLIYFSYDVKMKEKGDIPEGYSVSREKKERFSLILESASTNQTSMYLCASSWVSGNQPQHFGDGTRLSIL.

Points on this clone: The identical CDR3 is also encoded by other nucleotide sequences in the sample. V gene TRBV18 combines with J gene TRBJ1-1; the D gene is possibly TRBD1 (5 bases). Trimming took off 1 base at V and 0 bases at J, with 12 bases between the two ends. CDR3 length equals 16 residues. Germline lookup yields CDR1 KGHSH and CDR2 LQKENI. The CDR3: CASSPLRVRVNTEAFF. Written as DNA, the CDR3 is TGTGCCAGCTCACCACTTAGGGTCAGGGTGAACACTGAAGCTTTCTTT.

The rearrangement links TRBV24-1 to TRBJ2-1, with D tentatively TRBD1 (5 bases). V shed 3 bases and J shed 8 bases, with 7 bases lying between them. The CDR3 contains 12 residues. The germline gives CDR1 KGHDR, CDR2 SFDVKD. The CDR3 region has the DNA TGTGCCACCAGTGATGACAGCCATGAGCAGTTCTTC. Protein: CATSDDSHEQFF.

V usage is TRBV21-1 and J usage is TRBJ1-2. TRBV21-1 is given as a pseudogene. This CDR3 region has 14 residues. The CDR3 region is CASSRGDVGDGYTF. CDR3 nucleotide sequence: TGTGCCAGCAGCAGGGGGGACGTTGGCGATGGCTACACCTTC.

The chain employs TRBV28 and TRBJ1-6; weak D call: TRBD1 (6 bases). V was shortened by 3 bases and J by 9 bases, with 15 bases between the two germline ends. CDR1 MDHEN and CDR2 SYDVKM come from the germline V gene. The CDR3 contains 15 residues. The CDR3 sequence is CASSLGGAGVSPLHF. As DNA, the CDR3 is TGTGCCAGCAGTTTGGGGGGGGCAGGAGTTTCACCCCTCCACTTT.